Below, 10 T cell receptor beta chains from the same sample are listed, as sequenced in a study of identical twins. TCRdb used MiXCR to reprocess the 5' RACE reads, holding one entry per CDR3 protein. The sample includes fewer than 250,000 distinct CDR3 sequences, 6.5% to 8.5% of them seen just once. The data were also submitted as part of a second study, on yellow fever vaccine responses in identical twins.

The sequenced material came from memory (CD45RO+) T cells sorted from blood. Source of these receptors: a woman between 18 and 29 years old in good health.

This clonotype was seen at least ten times. V is TRBV5-6 and J is TRBJ1-1, with a weak D call TRBD1 (5 bases). The germline V gene has CDR1 SGHDT and CDR2 YYEEEE. The V end was cut by 2 bases, the J end by 7 bases, with 18 bases between. The CDR3 runs 15 residues. The CDR3 DNA sequence: TGTGCCAGCAGCTTTGGGGCCGATTCGACCTTTGAAGCTTTCTTT. It specifies CASSFGADSTFEAFF.

This sequence joins TRBV28 and TRBJ1-4, with a weak D call TRBD1 (5 bases). The V and J ends lost 7 bases and 0 bases respectively, with 12 bases between them. CDR1 is MDHEN, CDR2 SYDVKM, per germline. The CDR3 length is 15 residues. This CDR3 is CASNGAEATNEKLFF. In nucleotides, the CDR3 is TGTGCCAGCAACGGGGCAGAGGCAACTAATGAAAAACTGTTTTTT.

This clonotype was picked up many times. The chain links TRBV6-6 to TRBJ2-3; D not resolved. CDR1 and CDR2 (germline): MNHNY, SVGAGI (reference sequence). The CDR3 is made up of 16 amino acids. Between the trimmed V and J ends, which lost 0 bases and 4 bases, there was a span of 14 bases. The CDR3 DNA sequence: TGTGCCAGCAGTTACTCGCGTTCTAACGCCCCAGATACGCAGTATTTT. Amino acids: CASSYSRSNAPDTQYF.

This clonotype was observed at least ten times. DNA of the CDR3: TGCGCCAGCAGCGATATGGCAACAGATACGCAGTATTTT. Its protein product is CASSDMATDTQYF. The rearrangement uses TRBV4-1 and TRBJ2-3; D is unresolved. Trimming took off 5 bases at V and 3 bases at J, with 9 bases between the two ends. The CDR3 sequence is 13 residues long. Germline CDR1 and CDR2: MGHRA and YSYEKL.

This clonotype was detected many times. Here the CDR3 DNA reads TGTGCCAGCAGCCAGAGACAGGGGGCTGAAGCTTTCTTT. This codes for CASSQRQGAEAFF. The chain uses TRBV7-3 and TRBJ1-1, with TRBD1 matching 9 bases. Unmatched junction bases numbered 4, after V lost 5 bases and J lost 6 bases. This CDR3 contains 13 residues. In germline, CDR1 is SGHTA, CDR2 FQGTGA.

This clonotype was counted ten times or more. The rearrangement joins TRBV7-2 to TRBJ2-7; no definite D call. This CDR3 spans 13 amino acids. Germline values: CDR1 SGHTA, CDR2 FQGNSA. V lost 0 bases to trimming and J lost 3 bases, with 6 bases between them. CDR3 protein: CASSLAGGYEQYF. In DNA form, the CDR3 reads TGTGCCAGCAGCTTAGCGGGCGGCTACGAGCAGTACTTC.

The chain has TRBV20-1 and TRBJ1-1; perhaps TRBD1 as D (5 bases). V dropped 5 bases and J dropped 4 bases, with 8 bases sitting between them. From germline, CDR1 is DFQATT and CDR2 SNEGSKA (reference sequence). The CDR3 extends over 11 amino acids. CDR3 in amino acids: CSALDSTEAFF. In DNA, the CDR3 is TGCAGTGCTCTAGACAGCACTGAAGCTTTCTTT.

This clonotype was found a few times. This rearrangement joins TRBV20-1 to TRBJ2-7; a possible D gene is TRBD2 (6 bases). CDR3 length: 16 residues. Trimming pared 3 bases from V and 0 bases from J, leaving 18 bases between. The germline gives CDR1 DFQATT, CDR2 SNEGSKA (reference sequence). The CDR3 here is CSASQSRLGLSYEQYF. CDR3 in DNA: TGCAGTGCTAGCCAGTCACGCCTGGGACTCTCCTACGAGCAGTACTTC.

The table lists this clonotype with a few counts. The gene calls are TRBV19 and TRBJ2-2, with D possibly matching TRBD1 (5 bases). CDR1 is LNHDA, CDR2 SQIVND, per germline (reference sequence). This CDR3 spans 14 amino acids. V dropped 9 bases and J dropped 2 bases, with 13 bases sitting between them. The CDR3 sequence: CASTWRTNTGELFF. The CDR3 DNA is TGTGCCAGCACCTGGCGGACAAACACCGGGGAGCTGTTTTTT.

The chain has TRBV6-1 and TRBJ2-7; the match to TRBD1 covers 9 bases. Trimming cost V 8 bases and J 3 bases; bases outside gene matches: 17. The CDR3 loop spans 17 amino acids. The germline V gene has CDR1 MNHNS and CDR2 SASEGT. CDR3 residues: CASRRTGAAGGVYEQYF. DNA of the CDR3: TGTGCCAGCCGACGGACAGGGGCAGCTGGTGGTGTCTACGAGCAGTACTTC.